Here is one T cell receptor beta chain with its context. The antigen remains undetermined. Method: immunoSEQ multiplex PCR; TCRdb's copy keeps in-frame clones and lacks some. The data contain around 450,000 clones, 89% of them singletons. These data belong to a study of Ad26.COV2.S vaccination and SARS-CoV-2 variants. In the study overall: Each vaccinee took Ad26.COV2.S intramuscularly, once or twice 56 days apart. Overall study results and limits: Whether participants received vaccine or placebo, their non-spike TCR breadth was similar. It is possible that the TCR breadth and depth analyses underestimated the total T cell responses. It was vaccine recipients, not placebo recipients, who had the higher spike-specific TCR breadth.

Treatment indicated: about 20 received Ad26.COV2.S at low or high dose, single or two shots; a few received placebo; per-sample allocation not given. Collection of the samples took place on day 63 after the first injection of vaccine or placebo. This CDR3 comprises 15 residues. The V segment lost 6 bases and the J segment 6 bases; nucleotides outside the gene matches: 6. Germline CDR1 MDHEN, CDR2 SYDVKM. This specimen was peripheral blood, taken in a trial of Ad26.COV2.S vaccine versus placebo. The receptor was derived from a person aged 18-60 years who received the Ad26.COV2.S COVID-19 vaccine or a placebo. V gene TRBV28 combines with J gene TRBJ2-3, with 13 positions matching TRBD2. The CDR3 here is CASRSGTSGVDTQYF. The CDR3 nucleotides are TGTGCCAGCAGGAGCGGGACTAGCGGGGTGGATACGCAGTATTTT.